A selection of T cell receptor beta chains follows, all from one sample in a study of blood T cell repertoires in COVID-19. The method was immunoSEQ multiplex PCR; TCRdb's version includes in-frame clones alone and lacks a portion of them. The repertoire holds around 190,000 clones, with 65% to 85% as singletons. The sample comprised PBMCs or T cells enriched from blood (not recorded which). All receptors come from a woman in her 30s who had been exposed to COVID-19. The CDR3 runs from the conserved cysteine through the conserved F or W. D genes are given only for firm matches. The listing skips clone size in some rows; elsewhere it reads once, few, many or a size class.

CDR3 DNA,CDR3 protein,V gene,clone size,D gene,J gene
TGTGCCAGCAGCGTAGCGGGGGGCCATGGGGATGAGCAGTTCTTC,CASSVAGGHGDEQFF,TRBV9,.,.,TRBJ2-1
TGTGCCAGCAGTGAAGAGGGGACAGGGGTCGACTATGGCTACACCTTC,CASSEEGTGVDYGYTF,TRBV2,.,TRBD1,TRBJ1-2
TGTGCCAGCAGCCAAGAAACGCGACAGGGCTCTGGGGCCAACGTCCTGACTTTC,CASSQETRQGSGANVLTF,TRBV3-1/TRBV3-2,.,TRBD1,TRBJ2-6
TGTGCCAGCGGATGGACAGTTTCGGGAGAGACCCAGTACTTC,CASGWTVSGETQYF,TRBV7-9,.,.,TRBJ2-5
TGTGCCAGCAGTTACTTACAGGGGGCCAAAACAGATACGCAGTATTTT,CASSYLQGAKTDTQYF,TRBV6-5,.,TRBD1,TRBJ2-3
TGTGCCAGCAGTGAAGCCGAGAGACAGGGGGTGAATGAGCAGTTCTTC,CASSEAERQGVNEQFF,TRBV6-1,.,TRBD1,TRBJ2-1
TGTGCAAGTCGCTTAGGCGACAGTTTCCAAGAGACCCAGTACTTC,CASRLGDSFQETQYF,TRBV12-2,.,.,TRBJ2-5
TGCGCCAGCAGCACGACAGGCAACACTGAAGCTTTCTTT,CASSTTGNTEAFF,TRBV5-1,.,.,TRBJ1-1
TGTGCCAGCAGCTCAGGATTCGCGAATCAGCCCCAGCATTTT,CASSSGFANQPQHF,TRBV9,.,.,TRBJ1-5
TGTGCCAGCAGTTACGAGGGGGCTTTTGGAAACACCATATATTTT,CASSYEGAFGNTIYF,TRBV6-5,.,TRBD1,TRBJ1-3
TGCGCCAGCAGCCAGCGGGGGCCGGATACGCAGTATTTT,CASSQRGPDTQYF,TRBV10-1,.,TRBD2,TRBJ2-3
TGTGCCACCAGTGATGGGGGGACAGGTTCAGATACGCAGTATTTT,CATSDGGTGSDTQYF,TRBV24-1,.,TRBD1,TRBJ2-3
TGTGCCAGCAGCCCTACCTACGGACAGGGCGTAGAGACCCAGTACTTC,CASSPTYGQGVETQYF,TRBV14,.,TRBD1,TRBJ2-5
TGTGCCAGTAGGCCGGGACAGGGGGCCACACCCCTCCACTTT,CASRPGQGATPLHF,TRBV19,.,TRBD1,TRBJ1-6
TGTGCCAGCAGCGTGGCGGGGGGCAGGGACACAGATACGCAGTATTTT,CASSVAGGRDTDTQYF,TRBV9,.,TRBD2,TRBJ2-3
TGTGCCAGCAGCGCCGACATGCTCCGGGACTCCTATGGCTACACCTTC,CASSADMLRDSYGYTF,TRBV9,.,.,TRBJ1-2
TGCGCCAGCAGCCCCTCGTCTCCAGATACGCAGTATTTT,CASSPSSPDTQYF,TRBV5-1,.,.,TRBJ2-3
TGTGCCAGCAGGGAACTAGCGGGGGGGCGCTACGAGCAGTACTTC,CASRELAGGRYEQYF,TRBV2,.,TRBD2,TRBJ2-7
TGCAGCGTTGAAGGGACAGGGCATAGCACAGATACGCAGTATTTT,CSVEGTGHSTDTQYF,TRBV29-1,.,TRBD1,TRBJ2-3
TGTGCCAGTAGTCAAGGTGGGGCTACCTACGAGCAGTACTTC,CASSQGGATYEQYF,TRBV19,.,.,TRBJ2-7
TGTGCCAGCAGCGTCCTCCGGGGGGCGGATGAGCAGTTCTTC,CASSVLRGADEQFF,TRBV9,.,.,TRBJ2-1
TGTGCCAGTAGTATGGGGGGGCCCGTGACAGATACGCAGTATTTT,CASSMGGPVTDTQYF,TRBV19,.,.,TRBJ2-3
TGCAGCGCGGACACTAGCGGGGGGTTTACCGGGGAGCTGTTTTTT,CSADTSGGFTGELFF,TRBV29-1,.,TRBD2,TRBJ2-2
TGCGCCAGCAGCTTGGTGCAGGGGAACACCGGGGAGCTGTTTTTT,CASSLVQGNTGELFF,TRBV5-1,.,.,TRBJ2-2
TGTGCCAGCAGCCTATCAGGGGGCTCGGGAAACACCATATATTTT,CASSLSGGSGNTIYF,TRBV7-2,.,TRBD1,TRBJ1-3
TGTGCCAGCAGGCTAGCGGGGGCCAAAAGGGAAGATACGCAGTATTTT,CASRLAGAKREDTQYF,TRBV27,.,TRBD2,TRBJ2-3
TGTGCCAGCATCGCCCGGGACAGAGTCGCCTCTGGAAACACCATATATTTT,CASIARDRVASGNTIYF,TRBV2,.,TRBD1,TRBJ1-3
TGTGCCAGCAGCCCCCGACAGGGTGGGGTATGGACTGAAGCTTTCTTT,CASSPRQGGVWTEAFF,TRBV5-6,few,TRBD1,TRBJ1-1
TGTGCCAGCAGTTTAAGGGGGCAGTACACTGAAGCTTTCTTT,CASSLRGQYTEAFF,TRBV27,.,TRBD1,TRBJ1-1
TGTGCCAGCTGGCCGGGACAGGGTAGGGCTGGGGCCAACGTCCTGACTTTC,CASWPGQGRAGANVLTF,TRBV7-8,once,TRBD1,TRBJ2-6
TGTGCCAGTAGTGATCCCGTGTGGCGGGGGGACAATGAGCAGTTCTTC,CASSDPVWRGDNEQFF,TRBV19,.,TRBD2,TRBJ2-1
TGTGCCTGGAGTGTAATGGCGGGGGGGCAAGAGACCCAGTACTTC,CAWSVMAGGQETQYF,TRBV30,.,TRBD2,TRBJ2-5
TGTGCCAGCAGCTTATTCGGGAGGTCGAACACTGAAGCTTTCTTT,CASSLFGRSNTEAFF,TRBV7-2,.,.,TRBJ1-1
TGTGCCAGCAGTGATTCTACAGCAAAATATGGCTACACCTTC,CASSDSTAKYGYTF,TRBV25-1,once,.,TRBJ1-2
TGTGCCAGCACCATCGGACAGGGCGAGACCCAGTACTTC,CASTIGQGETQYF,TRBV12-3/TRBV12-4,.,TRBD1,TRBJ2-5
TGTGCCAGCAGTTGGGGGACTAGCGGGGGGTTAACAGATACGCAGTATTTT,CASSWGTSGGLTDTQYF,TRBV6-2/TRBV6-3,few,TRBD2,TRBJ2-3
TGTGCCAGCAGCTTTACACCGGAGGCGTATGGAAACACCATATATTTT,CASSFTPEAYGNTIYF,TRBV11-3,.,.,TRBJ1-3
TGCGCCAGCAGCTTGTCAGAATTTGAGCAGTTCTTC,CASSLSEFEQFF,TRBV5-1,.,.,TRBJ2-1
TGTGCCAGCAGTTTACCAGGCACTCAAAGCAATCAGCCCCAGCATTTT,CASSLPGTQSNQPQHF,TRBV28,.,.,TRBJ1-5
TGTGCCAGCAGTGAAGCAGACCTATTCAGGGACGAGCAGTACTTC,CASSEADLFRDEQYF,TRBV2,.,.,TRBJ2-7